One sample yielded the 4 T cell receptor beta chains listed below, sequenced in a study of cytomegalovirus exposure and HLA in healthy donors. Researchers ran the PCR with 60 Vbeta and 13 Jbeta primers. Assay: immunoSEQ multiplex PCR; the TCRdb copy retains only in-frame clones and omits some. The sample has 180,000 or so clones, roughly 8.7% seen once. The sequencing input was PBMCs. The origin of the receptors is a woman aged 25 to 39 in good health and CMV-seropositive.

This clone showed up just a few times. The gene calls are TRBV23-1 and TRBJ1-5; 9 bases fit TRBD1. TRBV23-1 is an ORF for which the function is uncertain. The CDR3 has 23 residues. The J segment lost 0 bases and the V segment lost 0 bases, leaving 21 bases of the junction unmatched. CDR3 residues: CASSQSGPRRDRVLPYSNQPQHF. The CDR3, as DNA: TGCGCCAGCAGTCAATCAGGCCCTAGACGGGACAGGGTTTTACCTTATAGCAATCAGCCCCAGCATTTT.

This clone has a handful of counts. The CDR3 loop is CASSSDRLVGGYTF. The CDR3 nucleotides are TGTGCCAGCAGTTCGGACAGACTCGTAGGTGGCTACACCTTC. The J gene is TRBJ1-2, the V gene TRBV27; TRBD1 might be the D (6 bases). The CDR3 consists of 14 residues. V dropped 4 bases and J dropped 7 bases, with 16 bases sitting between them. Germline lookup yields CDR1 MNHEY and CDR2 SMNVEV (reference sequence).

In nucleotides, the CDR3 is TGTGCCAGCAGCTTGAATACAGGTTCCTACGAGCAGTACTTC. It is translated as CASSLNTGSYEQYF. The rearrangement joins TRBV7-3 to TRBJ2-7; D is perhaps TRBD1 (5 bases). The CDR3 spans 14 residues. V lost 3 bases and J 1 base, leaving 10 bases between the germline ends. The germline CDR1 and CDR2 sequences are SGHTA and FQGTGA.

This clone turned up a few times. This chain links TRBV10-3 with TRBJ1-2, with D possibly TRBD1 on 5 matching bases. In germline, CDR1 is ENHRY, CDR2 SYGVKD. V was shortened by 2 bases and J by 3 bases, with 13 bases between the two germline ends. This CDR3 is 15 amino acids long. Here the CDR3 DNA reads TGTGCCATCAGTGAGGGGACGGGAGGAGACTATGGCTACACCTTC. Protein product: CAISEGTGGDYGYTF.